Presented here are 32 T cell receptor beta chains from one specimen sequenced in a study of T cell responses to AZD1222 COVID-19 vaccine. This table comes from immunoSEQ multiplex PCR, and its TCRdb copy is limited to in-frame clones, with some not included. The data show roughly 100,000 clones, around nine tenths seen once. Specimen: peripheral blood, collected 28 days after the second dose of the MenACWY control vaccine. These receptors all stem from an adult who received the MenACWY meningococcal vaccine as a control.

The chain is built from TRBV11-3 and TRBJ2-2; TRBD1 might be the D (6 bases). Trimming shortened V by 5 bases and J by 6 bases, and 16 bases separated the two germline ends. This CDR3 has 15 amino acids. CDR1 is SGHNT and CDR2 is YENEEA in the germline V gene. The CDR3 reads CASSKSGTTPGELFF. The DNA of the CDR3 is TGTGCCAGCAGCAAGTCCGGGACAACCCCCGGGGAGCTGTTTTTT.

The chain combines TRBV4-1 with TRBJ1-4, with TRBD1 identical over 9 bases. The V gene's germline CDR1 is MGHRA and CDR2 YSYEKL. Trimming removed 4 bases from V and 7 bases from J; junction bases left unmatched: 10. This CDR3 region has 16 residues. This CDR3 is CASSPSPRTGVEKLFF. In DNA, the CDR3 is TGCGCCAGCAGCCCCAGTCCAAGGACAGGGGTTGAAAAACTGTTTTTT.

This clone came up once. The V and J genes are TRBV6-5 and TRBJ1-4, with no clear D. Trimming took off 6 bases at V and 4 bases at J, with 12 bases between the two ends. The CDR3 extends over 14 amino acids. Germline-derived CDR1 and CDR2 are MNHEY and SVGAGI. Here the CDR3 DNA reads TGTGCCAGCAGGGTCCGGGCGAATAATGAAAAACTGTTTTTT. This encodes CASRVRANNEKLFF.

The V and J genes are TRBV19 and TRBJ1-1; tentative D call: TRBD1 (6 bases). Trimming removed 6 bases from V and 4 bases from J, with 15 bases in between. This CDR3 comprises 14 residues. Germline CDR1 LNHDA, CDR2 SQIVND (reference sequence). The CDR3 DNA reads as TGTGCCAGTAGACCTCGGGGGCTTGGCACTGAAGCTTTCTTT. It yields the protein CASRPRGLGTEAFF. Variable domain in full (rest from reference TRBV19 and TRBJ1-1): DGGITQSPKYLFRKEGQNVTLSCEQNLNHDAMYWYRQDPGQGLRLIYYSQIVNDFQKGDIAEGYSVSREKKESFPLTVTSAQKNPTAFYLCASRPRGLGTEAFFGQGTRLTVV.

J is TRBJ2-7 and V is TRBV10-3; D is uncertain. V lost 10 bases, J lost 1 base, and 11 bases lay in between. The CDR3 sequence is 12 residues long. Germline CDR1 ENHRY, CDR2 SYGVKD. For the CDR3, the DNA is TGTGCCACCTCCCAAGGTTCCTACGAGCAGTACTTC. This sequence encodes CATSQGSYEQYF.

Here the CDR3 DNA reads TGTGCCAGCAGCTCGGCGGCGGGTTCTGGGGCCAACGTCCTGACTTTC. Protein: CASSSAAGSGANVLTF. The J gene is TRBJ2-6, the V gene TRBV7-2; TRBD2 is a possible D gene (5 bases). The CDR3 has 16 residues. Trimming pared 4 bases from V and 1 base from J, leaving 11 bases between. Germline-derived CDR1 and CDR2 are SGHTA and FQGNSA.

The chain joins TRBV6-5 to TRBJ2-7; D assignment may be TRBD1 or TRBD2 (5 bases each). In germline, CDR1 is MNHEY, CDR2 SVGAGI. Trimming removed 6 bases at V and 0 bases at J, with 12 bases between. CDR3 size: 14 residues. The CDR3 DNA is TGTGCCAGCAGGGAGGACATTCGCTCCTACGAGCAGTACTTC. Translated, it gives CASREDIRSYEQYF.

The V gene is TRBV10-3, the J gene TRBJ2-7, with 9 positions matching TRBD1. V gave up 7 bases and J gave up 1 base; unmatched junction bases: 8. Germline V gene sequence: CDR1 ENHRY, CDR2 SYGVKD. The CDR3 totals 15 residues. Here the CDR3 reads CAINTGQGLSYEQYF. CDR3 nucleotide sequence: TGTGCCATCAATACCGGACAGGGGTTGTCCTACGAGCAGTACTTC.

CDR3 sequence (DNA): TGTGCCAGCACCACCGGGCTAAACAATGAGCAGTTCTTC. It specifies CASTTGLNNEQFF. The genes are TRBV2 and TRBJ2-1, with no clear D. Trimming left V 7 bases short and J 5 bases short, with 12 bases between. The CDR3 has 13 residues. Per germline, CDR1 SNHLY and CDR2 FYNNEI. The full variable domain, its missing parts supplied by reference TRBV2 and TRBJ2-1, is EPEVTQTPSHQVTQMGQEVILRCVPISNHLYFYWYRQILGQKVEFLVSFYNNEISEKSEIFDDQFSVERPDGSNFTLKIRSTKLEDSAMYFCASTTGLNNEQFFGPGTRLTVL.

V gene TRBV28 combines with J gene TRBJ1-2; 8 bases match TRBD1. J gave up 4 bases and V 5 bases, and 3 bases lay outside the gene matches. Per the germline V gene, CDR1 is MDHEN and CDR2 is SYDVKM. CDR3 length equals 13 residues. The CDR3 DNA reads as TGTGCCAGCAGTGGACAGGGAGGCTATGGCTACACCTTC. Its protein is CASSGQGGYGYTF.

This clone was found a few times. The chain employs TRBV28 and TRBJ2-2, with 7 bases aligning to TRBD1. Trimming at V came to 9 bases and at J to 6 bases, leaving 4 bases not matched to a gene. This CDR3 has 12 amino acids. CDR1 is MDHEN and CDR2 is SYDVKM in the germline V gene. CDR3 DNA sequence: TGTGCCAGTTTAGGGGGCCCCGGGGAGCTGTTTTTT. Translating it yields CASLGGPGELFF. The whole variable domain, remainder taken from reference TRBV28 and TRBJ2-2, is DVKVTQSSRYLVKRTGEKVFLECVQDMDHENMFWYRQDPGLGLRLIYFSYDVKMKEKGDIPEGYSVSREKKERFSLILESASTNQTSMYLCASLGGPGELFFGEGSRLTVL.

This chain links TRBV7-9 with TRBJ2-1; D possibly corresponds to TRBD2 (5 bases). This CDR3 has 14 residues. Trimming shortened V by 1 base and J by 12 bases, and 16 bases separated the two germline ends. CDR1 and CDR2 from the germline V gene are SEHNR and FQNEAQ (reference sequence). The CDR3 sequence: CASSLGMAGWGQFF. The CDR3 DNA reads as TGTGCCAGCAGCTTAGGAATGGCGGGTTGGGGGCAGTTCTTC.

V gene TRBV27 combines with J gene TRBJ1-5, with 7 bases matching TRBD1. V lost 5 bases and J lost 1; bases outside the gene matches: 8. The CDR3 length is 16 residues. Germline values: CDR1 MNHEY, CDR2 SMNVEV (reference sequence). The CDR3 DNA sequence: TGTGCCAGCAGTCTAAGGGGACAGAACAGCAATCAGCCCCAGCATTTT. This sequence encodes CASSLRGQNSNQPQHF.

The chain recombines TRBV4-2 with TRBJ2-7, with TRBD1 matching 8 bases. The CDR3 loop spans 15 amino acids. The J segment lost 7 bases and the V segment lost 0 bases, leaving 8 bases of the junction unmatched. CDR1 LGHNA and CDR2 YNFKEQ come from the germline V gene. CDR3 amino acids: CASSQDGTGRFEQYF. CDR3 DNA: TGTGCCAGCAGCCAAGATGGGACAGGCCGTTTTGAGCAGTACTTC.

Regarding this clone: Germline and junction disagree at one end, which may indicate a read error. This chain links TRBV7-3 with TRBJ2-7; no definite D call. There are 12 residues in the CDR3. Per the germline V gene, CDR1 is SGHTA and CDR2 is FQGTGA. The CDR3 DNA reads as TGTGCCGCTCCTTCAGGTTTTTACGTGCAGTACTTC. Protein sequence: CAAPSGFYVQYF.

This clone has only one observation. CDR3 nucleotide sequence: TGTGCCACCAGAGGGTCCCTAGGTGGCTACACCTTC. This encodes CATRGSLGGYTF. This chain uses TRBV24-1 with TRBJ1-2; D ambiguous. Germline assignment: CDR1 KGHDR and CDR2 SFDVKD. Trimming left V 7 bases short and J 7 bases short, with 12 bases between. This CDR3 contains 12 residues.

The chain couples TRBV18 to TRBJ1-5; 10 bases are a match to TRBD1. Unmatched junction bases numbered 8, after V lost 3 bases and J lost 6 bases. Germline CDR1 and CDR2: KGHSH and LQKENI. The CDR3 loop spans 16 amino acids. Written as DNA, the CDR3 is TGTGCCAGCTCACCCGGGGACAGGGGTTTCAGTCAGCCCCAGCATTTT. This translates into CASSPGDRGFSQPQHF.

In this sample, this clone turned up once. The V gene is TRBV4-3, the J gene TRBJ2-2, with 9 bases lining up with TRBD2. This CDR3 has 16 residues. The V segment lost 6 bases and the J segment 0 bases; nucleotides outside the gene matches: 5. From germline, CDR1 is LGHNA and CDR2 YSLEER. The CDR3 protein is CASSKAGGANTGELFF. CDR3 DNA: TGCGCCAGCAGTAAAGCGGGGGGCGCGAACACCGGGGAGCTGTTTTTT.

The gene calls are TRBV11-2 and TRBJ1-1; D ambiguous. Trimming took 2 bases from V and 7 from J, leaving 11 bases between them. The CDR3 sequence is 13 residues long. Germline-derived CDR1 and CDR2 are SGHAT and FQNNGV. Here the CDR3 reads CASSLIRHIEAFF. CDR3 sequence (DNA): TGTGCCAGCAGCTTAATCCGACATATTGAAGCTTTCTTT.

The chain uses TRBV29-1 and TRBJ2-2; no reliable D call. This CDR3 comprises 13 residues. Germline lookup yields CDR1 SQVTM and CDR2 ANQGSEA. Trimming stripped 7 bases from V and 0 bases from J, with 9 bases between. The DNA for the CDR3 is TGCAGCGGCAAGGTTGCGAACACCGGGGAGCTGTTTTTT. This gives the protein CSGKVANTGELFF.

The chain employs TRBV4-1 and TRBJ1-3, with TRBD1 identical over 10 bases. The germline CDR1 and CDR2 sequences are MGHRA and YSYEKL. This CDR3 region has 18 residues. The trim removed 4 bases at V and 0 bases at J, leaving 9 bases unmatched. CDR3 loop: CASSPSGTGARSGNTIYF. The CDR3 DNA follows: TGCGCCAGCAGCCCCTCCGGGACAGGGGCCCGCTCTGGAAACACCATATATTTT.

The chain carries TRBV21-1 and TRBJ2-7. TRBV21-1 is a pseudogene locus. The CDR3 has 14 amino acids. The CDR3 nucleotides read TGTGCCAGCAGCAAGGGGATAGTGGTCTACGAGCAGTACTTC. It translates to CASSKGIVVYEQYF.

This clone was seen only a few times. This chain links TRBV7-2 with TRBJ2-4; 9 bases match TRBD1. The germline V gene encodes CDR1 SGHTA and CDR2 FQGNSA. This CDR3 contains 16 residues. V dropped 5 bases and J dropped 7; count of bases not matched to a gene: 12. CDR3 amino acids: CASSPRAGTGFNIQYF. CDR3 sequence (DNA): TGTGCCAGCAGCCCTCGGGCTGGGACAGGGTTCAACATTCAGTACTTC.

J is TRBJ1-6 and V is TRBV7-2; D ambiguous. The CDR3 spans 16 residues. CDR1 is SGHTA and CDR2 is FQGNSA in the germline V gene. The germline V and J ends were trimmed by 2 bases and 10 bases, with 18 bases remaining between them. For the CDR3, the DNA is TGTGCCAGCAGCTTAAGTGTAAAGGGAGTTGGATCACCCCTCCACTTT. Translating it yields CASSLSVKGVGSPLHF.

The chain employs TRBV5-4 and TRBJ2-4, with a tentative D call TRBD1 (5 bases). V lost 0 bases and J 1 base, leaving 8 bases between the germline ends. There are 15 residues in the CDR3. Germline V gives CDR1 SGHNT, CDR2 YYREEE (reference sequence). Here the CDR3 reads CASSLAGPAKNIQYF. The CDR3 nucleotides read TGTGCCAGCAGCTTGGCAGGGCCGGCCAAAAACATTCAGTACTTC.

This chain uses TRBV10-1 with TRBJ2-3, with D possibly being TRBD1 or TRBD2 (8 bases each). V lost 10 bases and J lost 4, with 27 bases in between. CDR1 and CDR2 (germline): WNHNN, SYGVQD (reference sequence). This CDR3 has 17 amino acids. This CDR3 reads CANRGRRHSGAADTQYF. CDR3 sequence (DNA): TGCGCCAACAGGGGGAGACGTCATAGCGGGGCCGCAGATACGCAGTATTTT.

This chain uses TRBV5-1 with TRBJ1-1, with 9 bases identical to TRBD1. Germline CDR1 SGHRS, CDR2 YFSETQ. CDR3 size: 15 residues. With 3 bases clipped from V and 1 base from J, the junction kept 4 bases outside the gene matches. Here the CDR3 DNA reads TGCGCCAGCAGCTCTAACAGGGGGCGGAACACTGAAGCTTTCTTT. Encoded protein: CASSSNRGRNTEAFF.

The chain uses TRBV10-2 and TRBJ1-1; TRBD1 matches 7 bases. Germline V gene data show CDR1 as WSHSY and CDR2 as SAAADI. The CDR3 is made up of 15 amino acids. The trim removed 0 bases at V and 1 base at J, leaving 2 bases unmatched. In DNA, the CDR3 is TGCGCCAGCAGTGAGTCGGGACAGAGGAACACTGAAGCTTTCTTT. It translates to CASSESGQRNTEAFF.

V is TRBV27 and J is TRBJ2-2, with 11 bases identical to TRBD1. The CDR3 sequence is 16 residues long. Germline loops: CDR1 MNHEY, CDR2 SMNVEV (reference sequence). Germline trimming cut 4 bases from V and 5 bases from J; bases unmatched to any gene: 6. CDR3 loop: CASSSPGTGGTGELFF. In DNA form, the CDR3 reads TGTGCCAGCAGTTCCCCCGGGACAGGGGGGACCGGGGAGCTGTTTTTT.

The chain carries TRBV29-1 and TRBJ2-3, with a tentative D call TRBD1 (6 bases). Per germline, CDR1 SQVTM and CDR2 ANQGSEA. The CDR3 length is 15 residues. V shed 3 bases and J shed 3 bases, with 16 bases lying between them. The CDR3 coding sequence is TGCAGCGTTGAGGTAGGGGGAGTTGGTACAGATACGCAGTATTTT. It is translated as CSVEVGGVGTDTQYF.

The V call is TRBV12-3 or TRBV12-4, the J call TRBJ1-6; D uncertain. The CDR3 length is 13 residues. Between the trimmed V and J ends, which lost 7 bases and 6 bases, there was a span of 10 bases. Written as DNA, the CDR3 is TGTGCCAGCACCTCCTCCCTTAATTCACCCCTCCACTTT. Translated: CASTSSLNSPLHF.

The sample holds a few counts of this clone. The CDR3 DNA is TGTGCCAGCAGCTTCCGGGGAGGCTACACCTTC. Its protein product is CASSFRGGYTF. V usage is TRBV11-1 and J usage is TRBJ1-2; unclear D gene. V lost 3 bases and J lost 8, with 7 bases in between. This CDR3 has 11 amino acids. The germline gives CDR1 SGHAT, CDR2 FQDESV (reference sequence).